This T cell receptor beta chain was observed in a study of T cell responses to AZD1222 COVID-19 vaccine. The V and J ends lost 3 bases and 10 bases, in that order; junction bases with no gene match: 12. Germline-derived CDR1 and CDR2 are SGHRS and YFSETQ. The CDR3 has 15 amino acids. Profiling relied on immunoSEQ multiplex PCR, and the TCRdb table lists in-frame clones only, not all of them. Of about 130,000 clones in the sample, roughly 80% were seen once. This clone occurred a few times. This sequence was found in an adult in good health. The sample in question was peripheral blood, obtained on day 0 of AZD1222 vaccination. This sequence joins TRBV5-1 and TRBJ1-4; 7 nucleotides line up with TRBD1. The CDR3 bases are TGCGCCAGCAGCTGGGAACAGGGGACTCGAGGAAAACTGTTTTTT. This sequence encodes CASSWEQGTRGKLFF. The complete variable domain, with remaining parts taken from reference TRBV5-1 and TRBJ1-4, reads KAGVTQTPRYLIKTRGQQVTLSCSPISGHRSVSWYQQTPGQGLQFLFEYFSETQRNKGNFPGRFSGRQFSNSRSEMNVSTLELGDSALYLCASSWEQGTRGKLFFGSGTQLSVL.